Below, one T cell receptor (beta chain) is given with its context. The data are from a study of blood T cell repertoires in COVID-19. Across the study: The samples span acute and convalescent COVID-19 from the United States, Italy and Spain. Sources were T cells, B-cell-depleted T cells, or PBMCs; the material itself was cDNA or gDNA.

Clones were sequenced by immunoSEQ multiplex PCR, and TCRdb holds only the in-frame ones, with some missing. The sample records 180,000 or so clones, about 81% being singletons. CDR1 and CDR2 (germline): SEHNR, FQNEAQ (reference sequence). V shed 1 base and J shed 5 bases, with 17 bases lying between them. The CDR3 totals 16 residues. Seattle's enrolled individuals joined amid active infection and were then monitored longitudinally. This sequence was found in an elderly woman with COVID-19, enrolled during active disease. Sequenced material: peripheral blood. The chain links TRBV7-9 to TRBJ2-5; TRBD2 is a possible D gene (6 bases). The CDR3 DNA is TGTGCCAGCAGCTTAGTCAAGGGACTGCCGGTGGAGACCCAGTACTTC. It encodes CASSLVKGLPVETQYF.